These 26 T cell receptor beta chains were all obtained from the same sample, sequenced in a study of T cell responses to AZD1222 COVID-19 vaccine. Sequenced by immunoSEQ multiplex PCR; TCRdb stores in-frame clones only, minus some. Of tens of thousands of clones listed, around 90% were seen once; the top ten hold about 24%. The sequencing here drew on peripheral blood, taken on day 0 of AZD1222 vaccination. The receptors come from an adult in good health.

The rearrangement uses TRBV18 and TRBJ1-2, with a tentative D call TRBD1 (5 bases). The CDR3 sequence is 16 residues long. Trimming removed 1 base from V and 4 bases from J, with 16 bases in between. Germline V gene sequence: CDR1 KGHSH, CDR2 LQKENI. The CDR3 DNA sequence: TGTGCCAGCTCACCACTCGGGGGAACTCCCATCTATGGCTACACCTTC. It codes for CASSPLGGTPIYGYTF.

The J gene is TRBJ2-7, the V gene TRBV27; D is perhaps TRBD2 (7 bases). V was trimmed by 3 bases and J by 4 bases, leaving 13 bases between them. In germline, CDR1 is MNHEY, CDR2 SMNVEV (reference sequence). The CDR3 is made up of 14 amino acids. The CDR3 DNA is TGTGCCAGCAGTTTCGGCGGGGGCCGGTACGAGCAGTACTTC. This translates into CASSFGGGRYEQYF.

This rearrangement joins TRBV7-9 to TRBJ1-6; TRBD1 is a possible D gene (5 bases). V was trimmed by 1 base and J by 13 bases, leaving 11 bases between them. From germline, CDR1 is SEHNR and CDR2 FQNEAQ (reference sequence). The CDR3 contains 13 residues. This chain's CDR3 is CASSLVQGDPLHF. CDR3 nucleotides: TGTGCCAGCAGCTTAGTGCAGGGAGACCCCCTCCACTTT.

This chain connects TRBV19 to TRBJ2-7; D gene ambiguous. The CDR3 has 15 residues. Per germline, CDR1 LNHDA and CDR2 SQIVND (reference sequence). V lost 6 bases to trimming and J lost 1 base, with 16 bases between them. Here the CDR3 DNA reads TGTGCCAGTAGCCGACGACTGGACGGGTCCTACGAGCAGTACTTC. Encoded protein: CASSRRLDGSYEQYF. Full variable domain (missing parts from reference TRBV19 and TRBJ2-7): DGGITQSPKYLFRKEGQNVTLSCEQNLNHDAMYWYRQDPGQGLRLIYYSQIVNDFQKGDIAEGYSVSREKKESFPLTVTSAQKNPTAFYLCASSRRLDGSYEQYFGPGTRLTVT.

J is TRBJ1-1 and V is TRBV25-1; D remains ambiguous. This CDR3 is 15 amino acids long. CDR1 MGHDK and CDR2 SYGVNS come from the germline V gene. The ends were cut back, 2 bases at V and 1 base at J, with 11 bases in the middle. The CDR3: CASSEVGSRNTEAFF. The CDR3 DNA reads as TGTGCCAGCAGTGAAGTGGGTTCGAGGAACACTGAAGCTTTCTTT.

V is TRBV7-3 and J is TRBJ2-1, with D perhaps TRBD1 or TRBD2 (5 bases each). The germline CDR1 and CDR2 sequences are SGHTA and FQGTGA. CDR3 length equals 15 residues. Deletions cut 6 bases from V and 7 bases from J, with 19 bases between. The CDR3 reads CASRPRITGANEQFF. The CDR3 DNA reads TGTGCCAGCAGACCCAGGATTACCGGGGCAAATGAGCAGTTCTTC.

The chain has TRBV24-1 and TRBJ1-1; D possibly corresponds to TRBD1 (5 bases). Germline CDR1 reads KGHDR; CDR2 reads SFDVKD. V lost 5 bases and J 4 bases, leaving 10 bases between the germline ends. This CDR3 has 13 residues. In DNA, the CDR3 is TGTGCCACCAGTGTGGCAGGGAGCACTGAAGCTTTCTTT. This gives the protein CATSVAGSTEAFF.

This clone was detected a few times. The V gene is TRBV10-1, the J gene TRBJ1-2, with D perhaps matching TRBD1 (5 bases). Trimming took off 0 bases at V and 6 bases at J, with 20 bases between the two ends. CDR1 WNHNN and CDR2 SYGVQD come from the germline V gene (reference sequence). The CDR3 is 17 residues long. The chain's CDR3 is CASSESGGWGYFNGYTF. CDR3 nucleotide sequence: TGCGCCAGCAGTGAGTCGGGGGGTTGGGGCTACTTCAATGGCTACACCTTC.

The chain combines TRBV19 with TRBJ1-6; D is uncertain. CDR1 is LNHDA, CDR2 SQIVND, per germline (reference sequence). The V end lost 5 bases, the J end lost 0 bases, and 14 bases lay between the germline ends. This CDR3 is built from 17 residues. The CDR3 sequence is CASSLASGGSYNSPLHF. The DNA of the CDR3 is TGTGCCAGTAGTTTGGCCTCGGGAGGCTCCTATAATTCACCCCTCCACTTT.

The V gene is TRBV2, the J gene TRBJ1-1; 7 positions match TRBD1. Trimming cost V 7 bases and J 4 bases; bases outside gene matches: 9. The CDR3 covers 14 residues. The V gene's germline CDR1 is SNHLY and CDR2 FYNNEI. The DNA for the CDR3 is TGTGCCAGCATTGCCCTTACAGGGGTCACTGAAGCTTTCTTT. Amino acids: CASIALTGVTEAFF.

The V gene is TRBV27, the J gene TRBJ1-4, with 9 bases aligning to TRBD1. This CDR3 spans 14 amino acids. V was pared by 4 bases and J by 7 bases, with 4 bases of the junction left unmatched. Germline V lookup: CDR1 MNHEY, CDR2 SMNVEV (reference sequence). CDR3 protein: CASSYRDRAEKLFF. CDR3 sequence (DNA): TGTGCCAGCAGTTACCGGGACAGGGCTGAAAAACTGTTTTTT. Supplemented by reference TRBV27 and TRBJ1-4, the full variable domain reads EAQVTQNPRYLITVTGKKLTVTCSQNMNHEYMSWYRQDPGLGLRQIYYSMNVEVTDKGDVPEGYKVSRKEKRNFPLILESPSPNQTSLYFCASSYRDRAEKLFFGSGTQLSVL.

The chain uses TRBV12-3 or TRBV12-4 and TRBJ1-1, with 7 positions matching TRBD1. The CDR3 extends over 12 amino acids. V lost 4 bases, J lost 8 bases, and 4 bases stayed unmatched. CDR3 sequence: CASSSRDREAFF. The CDR3 DNA reads TGTGCCAGCAGTTCCCGGGACAGAGAAGCTTTCTTT.

The chain joins TRBV9 to TRBJ2-1; a weak D match, TRBD1 (6 bases). Trimming left V 0 bases short and J 0 bases short, with 13 bases between. The germline V gene has CDR1 SGDLS and CDR2 YYNGEE. The CDR3 loop spans 17 amino acids. CDR3 sequence (DNA): TGTGCCAGCAGCGTAGGTTGGGGGCGCGGCTCCTACAATGAGCAGTTCTTC. Its translation is CASSVGWGRGSYNEQFF.

The genes are TRBV6-5 and TRBJ2-1; the match to TRBD2 covers 11 bases. This CDR3 spans 14 amino acids. Trimming took 5 bases from V and 10 from J; bases not matched to a gene: 7. CDR1 MNHEY and CDR2 SVGAGI come from the germline V gene. This CDR3 reads CASSPSGGMDEQFF. CDR3 coding DNA: TGTGCCAGCAGTCCTAGCGGGGGGATGGACGAGCAGTTCTTC.

This chain connects TRBV7-9 to TRBJ2-1; D is possibly TRBD1 (5 bases). The CDR3 totals 12 residues. Germline CDR1 SEHNR, CDR2 FQNEAQ (reference sequence). The V end was cut by 5 bases, the J end by 6 bases, with 8 bases between. The CDR3, as DNA: TGTGCCAGCAGCACGGACATCAATGAGCAGTTCTTC. Residues: CASSTDINEQFF.

V gene TRBV18 combines with J gene TRBJ2-7; D tentatively reads TRBD1 or TRBD2 (5 bases each). CDR3 length: 16 residues. Trimming removed 0 bases at V and 1 base at J, with 13 bases between. The germline V gene has CDR1 KGHSH and CDR2 LQKENI. CDR3 amino acids: CASSPPFGTGSYEQYF. Written as DNA, the CDR3 is TGTGCCAGCTCACCACCGTTCGGGACGGGGTCCTACGAGCAGTACTTC.

The DNA of the CDR3 is TGTGCCAGCAGCCCCCTGGTGGGGAACTCCTACGAGCAGTACTTC. Protein: CASSPLVGNSYEQYF. The chain joins TRBV9 to TRBJ2-7; D is unclear. Trimming removed 4 bases from V and 0 bases from J, with 14 bases in between. This CDR3 region has 15 residues. Germline CDR1 is SGDLS and CDR2 is YYNGEE.

This CDR3 is CAREDSAGANVLTF. Written as DNA, the CDR3 is TGTGCCAGGGAAGACAGTGCTGGGGCCAACGTCCTGACTTTC. The chain employs TRBV7-9 and TRBJ2-6; D possibly corresponds to TRBD1 (5 bases). The length of the CDR3 is 14 residues. Germline values: CDR1 SEHNR, CDR2 FQNEAQ (reference sequence). Deletions cut 9 bases from V and 2 bases from J, with 11 bases between.

This chain links TRBV5-5 with TRBJ1-2; 7 bases align to TRBD1. The CDR3 spans 15 residues. The trim removed 0 bases at V and 0 bases at J, leaving 2 bases unmatched. Germline V gene data show CDR1 as SGHKS and CDR2 as YYEKEE (reference sequence). CDR3 nucleotides: TGTGCCAGCAGCTTGGCAGGGGGAACTAACTATGGCTACACCTTC. The encoded protein is CASSLAGGTNYGYTF.

The V and J genes are TRBV6-5 and TRBJ1-6; no firm D call. The CDR3 length is 14 residues. The germline gives CDR1 MNHEY, CDR2 SVGAGI. V dropped 6 bases and J dropped 10 bases, with 16 bases sitting between them. CDR3 DNA sequence: TGTGCCAGCAGGTTCGGCGTAGGCCCATCACCCCTCCACTTT. Protein sequence: CASRFGVGPSPLHF.

The chain joins TRBV5-1 to TRBJ2-7; weak D call: TRBD1 (7 bases). Looked up from germline, CDR1 is SGHRS and CDR2 is YFSETQ. V lost 4 bases, J lost 6 bases, and 17 bases lay in between. The CDR3 extends over 14 amino acids. Here the CDR3 reads CASSPGDSLGEQYF. The CDR3 DNA reads TGCGCCAGCAGCCCGGGGGACAGTCTAGGCGAGCAGTACTTC.

The V gene is TRBV28, the J gene TRBJ1-5, with D possibly matching TRBD1 (5 bases). There are 14 residues in the CDR3. Per germline, CDR1 MDHEN and CDR2 SYDVKM. V dropped 4 bases and J dropped 9 bases, with 16 bases sitting between them. For the CDR3, the DNA is TGTGCCAGCAGTTCCGCGAGGGGATTCCGGCCCCAGCATTTT. Translating gives CASSSARGFRPQHF.

This chain connects TRBV12-3 or TRBV12-4 to TRBJ2-3, with a weak D call TRBD1 (6 bases). V was pared by 1 base and J by 6 bases, with 8 bases between. There are 13 residues in the CDR3. This chain's CDR3 is CASSLGGPDTQYF. The CDR3, as DNA: TGTGCCAGCAGTTTAGGGGGGCCCGATACGCAGTATTTT.

The CDR3 here is CATSRPQTVSGNQPQHF. CDR3 in DNA: TGTGCCACCAGCAGACCACAAACGGTCAGTGGGAATCAGCCCCAGCATTTT. The chain is built from TRBV15 and TRBJ1-5; no clear D gene. CDR3 length: 17 residues. The V end was cut by 2 bases, the J end by 4 bases, with 18 bases between. Germline V gene data show CDR1 as LNHNV and CDR2 as YYDKDF (reference sequence).

The chain couples TRBV5-5 to TRBJ1-3; D gene ambiguous. V lost 2 bases, J lost 3 bases, and 12 bases lay in between. Looked up from germline, CDR1 is SGHKS and CDR2 is YYEKEE (reference sequence). The CDR3 totals 15 residues. The CDR3 sequence: CASSFGPLYGNTIYF. The CDR3, as DNA: TGTGCCAGCAGCTTCGGGCCTCTCTATGGAAACACCATATATTTT.

The chain recombines TRBV3-1 (or the pseudogene TRBV3-2) with TRBJ1-5; a possible D gene is TRBD1 (5 bases). V dropped 1 base and J dropped 0 bases, with 10 bases sitting between them. The germline gives CDR1 LGHDT, CDR2 YNNKEL (reference sequence). This CDR3 region has 16 residues. CDR3: CASSQVAGPSNQPQHF. DNA for the CDR3: TGTGCCAGCAGCCAAGTGGCGGGACCTAGCAATCAGCCCCAGCATTTT.